This TCR beta chain came from a study of blood T cell repertoires in COVID-19. Overall study context: Sites in the United States, Italy and Spain provided acute and convalescent COVID-19 samples. The cDNA or gDNA used as material had been derived from T cells, B-cell-depleted T cells, or PBMCs.

Original data processing: Amplification of reference gene primers provided the estimated nucleated cell counts. Produced via immunoSEQ multiplex PCR; TCRdb's table is partial and in-frame only. That table furnishes V, J and clone size, whereas the DNA furnished D and trimming. This sample has approximately 140,000 clones; over 70% occur once, and the top ten carry approximately 6.2%. This CDR3 is 16 amino acids long. The V gene's germline CDR1 is LGHDT and CDR2 YNNKEL (reference sequence). J was trimmed by 5 bases and V by 0 bases; bases with no gene match: 9. This clonotype was obtained from a man older than 75 with acute or convalescent COVID-19. Sequencing input: peripheral blood. The chain employs TRBV3-1 (or the pseudogene TRBV3-2) and TRBJ2-5, with 7 bases lining up with TRBD2. CDR3 nucleotide sequence: TGTGCCAGCAGCCAAGATGGAACAGCGGGGTGGGAGACCCAGTACTTC. Translated, it gives CASSQDGTAGWETQYF.